Shown below are 15 T cell receptor beta chains from a single sample sequenced in a study of metastatic and nonmetastatic thyroid tumors (dated by TCRdb to the early 2020s). No treatment had been received by any patient before thyroid surgery. Library preparation was by PCR. The sequencer was an Illumina HiSeq 4000. TCRdb redid the processing of the public reads, applying fastp at Q25 and MiXCR, and retained in-frame beta chains. This sample has some 20,000 clones in its table, and about a quarter of those were observed once. About 10% of the sample is held by the ten biggest clonotypes. The source material was tumor tissue. These receptors came from a female donor with papillary thyroid cancer or a benign thyroid nodule (not recorded which). Some clones in this sample may be carry-over from other donors' samples.

By proportion, this clone is medium-sized. The J gene is TRBJ2-3, the V gene TRBV6-2 or TRBV6-3, with D uncertain. The CDR3 has 13 amino acids. V lost 5 bases and J 2 bases, leaving 8 bases between the germline ends. Germline values: CDR1 MNHEY, CDR2 SVGEGT. The CDR3 is CASSPRYTDTQYF. The CDR3 region has the DNA TGTGCCAGCAGTCCACGATACACAGATACGCAGTATTTT.

This clone was detected many times. V and J are TRBV18 and TRBJ2-3; D remains unclear. CDR3 size: 15 residues. The germline gives CDR1 KGHSH, CDR2 LQKENI. Trimming removed 6 bases from V and 0 bases from J, with 13 bases in between. Here the CDR3 reads CASSPFGPSTDTQYF. CDR3 DNA sequence: TGTGCCAGCTCCCCATTTGGTCCTAGCACAGATACGCAGTATTTT.

The chain couples TRBV20-1 to TRBJ1-2; D may be TRBD1 (5 bases). V dropped 5 bases and J dropped 3 bases, with 16 bases sitting between them. Germline loops: CDR1 DFQATT, CDR2 SNEGSKA (reference sequence). The CDR3 is 14 amino acids. CDR3 nucleotides: TGCAGTGCTGCCCCAGACAGTAACGACTATGGCTACACCTTC. It encodes CSAAPDSNDYGYTF.

This clone was recorded at least ten times. It is likely a read error, because the conserved phenylalanine at the end of the CDR3 is missing. V is TRBV18 and J is TRBJ1-4; maybe TRBD1 (5 bases). Germline CDR1 is KGHSH and CDR2 is LQKENI. CDR3 size: 15 residues. The V end lost 2 bases, the J end lost 8 bases, and 15 bases lay between the germline ends. The CDR3 coding sequence is TGTGCCAGCTCACCAAGGGACGGCCGATACGAAAAACTGTTTTCT. Encoded protein: CASSPRDGRYEKLFS.

This clone was seen ten or more times. The chain joins TRBV20-1 to TRBJ2-3, with D possibly being TRBD2 (6 bases). The CDR3 runs 13 residues. Per germline, CDR1 DFQATT and CDR2 SNEGSKA (reference sequence). V shed 1 base and J shed 1 base, with 6 bases lying between them. CDR3: CSARGGGTDTQYF. As DNA, the CDR3 is TGCAGTGCTAGAGGGGGGGGCACAGATACGCAGTATTTT.

V gene TRBV11-2 combines with J gene TRBJ2-1; TRBD1 aligns across 11 bases. Losses at the gene ends were 3 bases for V and 6 bases for J; bases not matched to a gene: 4. The length of the CDR3 is 15 residues. Germline CDR1 reads SGHAT; CDR2 reads FQNNGV. This CDR3 reads CASSFGQGAGNEQFF. CDR3 sequence (DNA): TGTGCCAGCAGCTTCGGACAGGGGGCCGGCAATGAGCAGTTCTTC.

This clone was counted ten times or more. This sample includes further DNA sequences coding for the same CDR3. The chain joins TRBV5-6 to TRBJ2-5; possibly TRBD2 for D (5 bases). Trimming stripped 0 bases from V and 4 bases from J, with 7 bases between. The length of the CDR3 is 13 residues. The germline gives CDR1 SGHDT, CDR2 YYEEEE. CDR3: CASSLAEGETQYF. The CDR3 DNA reads TGTGCCAGCAGCTTGGCCGAGGGAGAGACCCAGTACTTC.

This clone was seen at least ten times. V gene TRBV30 combines with J gene TRBJ1-1; D call uncertain. CDR3 length equals 13 residues. Germline assignment: CDR1 GTSNPN and CDR2 SVGIG (reference sequence). V lost 3 bases and J 5 bases, leaving 13 bases between the germline ends. The CDR3 protein is CAWREKGRTEAFF. CDR3 coding DNA: TGTGCCTGGAGGGAGAAGGGTCGGACTGAAGCTTTCTTT.

The V and J genes are TRBV30 and TRBJ2-3; 8 bases agree with TRBD1. The V gene end was trimmed by 3 bases and the J gene end by 5 bases; junction bases not matched to a gene: 7. The germline V gene encodes CDR1 GTSNPN and CDR2 SVGIG (reference sequence). The CDR3 length is 14 residues. The CDR3 DNA is TGTGCCTGGAGCACAGGGGGGCCGGTAGATACGCAGTATTTT. Translation: CAWSTGGPVDTQYF.

Notes on this clone: The junction differs from germline at one of its ends, possibly a read error. The sample holds other DNA sequences that translate to the same CDR3. The rearrangement joins TRBV14 to TRBJ1-6; no definite D call. Germline loops: CDR1 SGHDN, CDR2 FVKESK. CDR3 size: 12 residues. CDR3 sequence (DNA): TGTGCCAGCAGTTGGCCCTCTTCACCACTCCACTTC. This encodes CASSWPSSPLHF.

In its sample, this clone was seen a few times. The chain couples TRBV6-2 or TRBV6-3 to TRBJ1-1, with D tentatively TRBD1 (5 bases). Trimming cost V 5 bases and J 1 base, with 14 bases left between them. Germline V gene sequence: CDR1 MNHEY, CDR2 SVGEGT. The CDR3 is 15 amino acids. The CDR3 sequence is CASSPPGTANTEAFF. The CDR3 coding sequence is TGTGCCAGCAGTCCGCCGGGGACTGCGAACACTGAAGCTTTCTTT.

This clone was seen many times. The V gene is TRBV6-1, the J gene TRBJ1-4; 9 nucleotides align to TRBD1. The CDR3 totals 14 residues. Germline CDR1 is MNHNS and CDR2 is SASEGT. After removal of 5 bases from V and 8 bases from J, the junction contained 6 bases not matched to a gene. The CDR3, as DNA: TGTGCCAGCAGTCGAGTACAGGGGGCGGAAAAACTGTTTTTT. Translated, it gives CASSRVQGAEKLFF.

The V call is TRBV18, the J call TRBJ1-5; 7 bases agree with TRBD1. J lost 1 base, V lost 3 bases, and 9 bases had no gene match. Germline lookup yields CDR1 KGHSH and CDR2 LQKENI. The CDR3 loop spans 17 amino acids. The CDR3 DNA reads as TGTGCCAGCTCACCCGGAGGGGGCGCCCAGAGCAATCAGCCCCAGCATTTT. It translates to CASSPGGGAQSNQPQHF.

This clone was counted at least ten times. This sequence joins TRBV6-1 and TRBJ1-4, with unresolved D. The CDR3 totals 14 residues. CDR1 is MNHNS and CDR2 is SASEGT in the germline V gene. CDR3 amino acids: CVSRLAGNNEKLFF. The CDR3 DNA is TGTGTCTCTCGATTGGCGGGTAATAATGAAAAACTGTTTTTT.

J is TRBJ2-7 and V is TRBV4-1, with TRBD2 as a possible D gene (6 bases). Deletions cut 0 bases from V and 7 bases from J, with 16 bases between. Germline CDR1 is MGHRA and CDR2 is YSYEKL. CDR3 length: 15 residues. CDR3 nucleotides: TGCGCCAGCAGCCAAGAGGGCGGGGTCCTAGGTGAGCAGTACTTC. Protein product: CASSQEGGVLGEQYF.